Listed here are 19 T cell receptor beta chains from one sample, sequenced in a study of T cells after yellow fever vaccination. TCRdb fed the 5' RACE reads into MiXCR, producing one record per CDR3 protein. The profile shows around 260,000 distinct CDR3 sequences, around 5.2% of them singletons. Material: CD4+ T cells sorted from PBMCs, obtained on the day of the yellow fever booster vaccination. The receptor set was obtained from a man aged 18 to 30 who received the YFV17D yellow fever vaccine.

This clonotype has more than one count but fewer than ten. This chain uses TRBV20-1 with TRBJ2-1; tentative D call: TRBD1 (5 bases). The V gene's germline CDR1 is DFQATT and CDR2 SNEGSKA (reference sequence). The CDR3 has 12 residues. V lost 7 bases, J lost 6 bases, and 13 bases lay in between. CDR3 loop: CSGSGQGNEQFF. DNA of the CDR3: TGCAGTGGGTCAGGTCAGGGCAATGAGCAGTTCTTC.

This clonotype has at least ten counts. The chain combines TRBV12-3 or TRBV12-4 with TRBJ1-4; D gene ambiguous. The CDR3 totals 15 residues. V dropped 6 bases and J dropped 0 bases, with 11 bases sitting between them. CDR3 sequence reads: CASSRWVATNEKLFF. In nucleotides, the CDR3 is TGTGCCAGCAGCCGATGGGTCGCAACTAATGAAAAACTGTTTTTT.

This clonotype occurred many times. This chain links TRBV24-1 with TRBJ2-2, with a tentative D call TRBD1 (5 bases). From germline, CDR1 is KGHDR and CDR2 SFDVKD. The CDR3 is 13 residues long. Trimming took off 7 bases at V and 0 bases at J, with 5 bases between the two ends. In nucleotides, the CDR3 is TGTGCCACCAGGACAGCGAACACCGGGGAGCTGTTTTTT. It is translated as CATRTANTGELFF.

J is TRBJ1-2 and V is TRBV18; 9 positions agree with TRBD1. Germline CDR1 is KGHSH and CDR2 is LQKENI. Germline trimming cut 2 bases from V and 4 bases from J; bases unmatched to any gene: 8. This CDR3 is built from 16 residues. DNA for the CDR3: TGTGCCAGCTCACCAGGGACAGGGTACTCAGCCTATGGCTACACCTTC. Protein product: CASSPGTGYSAYGYTF.

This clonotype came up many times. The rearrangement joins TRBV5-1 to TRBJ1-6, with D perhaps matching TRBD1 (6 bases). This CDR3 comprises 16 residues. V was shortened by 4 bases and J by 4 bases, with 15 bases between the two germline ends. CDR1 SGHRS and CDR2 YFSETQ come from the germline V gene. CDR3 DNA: TGCGCCAGCAGCCCGGGGGGCTCTGAATATAATTCACCCCTCCACTTT. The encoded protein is CASSPGGSEYNSPLHF. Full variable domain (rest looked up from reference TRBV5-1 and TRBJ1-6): KAGVTQTPRYLIKTRGQQVTLSCSPISGHRSVSWYQQTPGQGLQFLFEYFSETQRNKGNFPGRFSGRQFSNSRSEMNVSTLELGDSALYLCASSPGGSEYNSPLHFGNGTRLTVT.

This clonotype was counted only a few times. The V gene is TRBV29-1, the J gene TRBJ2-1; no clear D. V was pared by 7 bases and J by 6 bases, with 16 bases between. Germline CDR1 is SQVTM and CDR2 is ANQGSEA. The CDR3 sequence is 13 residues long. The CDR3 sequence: CSALTPSINEQFF. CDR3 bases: TGCAGCGCGCTGACACCATCGATCAATGAGCAGTTCTTC.

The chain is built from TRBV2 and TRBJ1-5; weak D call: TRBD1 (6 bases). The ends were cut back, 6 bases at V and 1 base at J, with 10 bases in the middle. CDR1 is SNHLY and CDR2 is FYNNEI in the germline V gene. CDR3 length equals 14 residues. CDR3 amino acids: CASRNTGSNQPQHF. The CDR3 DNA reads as TGTGCCAGCAGGAATACAGGGAGCAATCAGCCCCAGCATTTT.

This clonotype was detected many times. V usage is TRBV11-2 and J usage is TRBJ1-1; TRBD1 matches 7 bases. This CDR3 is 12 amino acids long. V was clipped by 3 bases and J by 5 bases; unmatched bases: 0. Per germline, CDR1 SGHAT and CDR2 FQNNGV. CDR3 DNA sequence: TGTGCCAGCAGCTTCAGGGGGACTGAAGCTTTCTTT. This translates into CASSFRGTEAFF. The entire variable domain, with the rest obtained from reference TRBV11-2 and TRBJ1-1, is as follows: EAGVAQSPRYKIIEKRQSVAFWCNPISGHATLYWYQQILGQGPKLLIQFQNNGVVDDSQLPKDRFSAERLKGVDSTLKIQPAKLEDSAVYLCASSFRGTEAFFGQGTRLTVV.

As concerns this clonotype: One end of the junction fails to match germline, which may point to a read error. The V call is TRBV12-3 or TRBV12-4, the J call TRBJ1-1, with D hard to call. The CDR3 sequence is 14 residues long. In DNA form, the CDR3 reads TGTGCCAGCAGTTTAAGAAACACCCGAACACTGAAGCTTTTT. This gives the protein CASSLRNTRTLKLF.

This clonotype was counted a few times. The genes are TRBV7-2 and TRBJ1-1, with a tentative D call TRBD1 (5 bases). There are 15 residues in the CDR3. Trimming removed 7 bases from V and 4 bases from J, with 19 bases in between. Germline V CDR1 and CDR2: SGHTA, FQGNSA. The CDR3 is CASNQGVGGGTEAFF. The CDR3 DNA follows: TGTGCCAGCAACCAGGGCGTGGGGGGGGGCACTGAAGCTTTCTTT.

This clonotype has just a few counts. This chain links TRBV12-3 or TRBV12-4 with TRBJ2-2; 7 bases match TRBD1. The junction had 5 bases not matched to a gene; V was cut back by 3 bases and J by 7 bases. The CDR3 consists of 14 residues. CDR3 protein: CASSLVGGRGELFF. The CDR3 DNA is TGTGCCAGCAGTTTGGTAGGGGGCCGCGGGGAGCTGTTTTTT.

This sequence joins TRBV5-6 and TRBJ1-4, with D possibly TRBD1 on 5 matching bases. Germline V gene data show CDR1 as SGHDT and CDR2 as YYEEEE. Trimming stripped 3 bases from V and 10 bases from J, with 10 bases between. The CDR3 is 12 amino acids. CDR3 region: CASSSYQGKLFF. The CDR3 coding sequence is TGTGCCAGCAGCTCGTACCAGGGAAAACTGTTTTTT.

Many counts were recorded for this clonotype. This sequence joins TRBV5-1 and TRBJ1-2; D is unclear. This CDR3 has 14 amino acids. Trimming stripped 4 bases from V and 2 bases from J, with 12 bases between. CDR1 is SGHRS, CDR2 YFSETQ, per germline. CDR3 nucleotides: TGCGCCAGCAGCGACTGGACGGCAAACTATGGCTACACCTTC. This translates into CASSDWTANYGYTF.

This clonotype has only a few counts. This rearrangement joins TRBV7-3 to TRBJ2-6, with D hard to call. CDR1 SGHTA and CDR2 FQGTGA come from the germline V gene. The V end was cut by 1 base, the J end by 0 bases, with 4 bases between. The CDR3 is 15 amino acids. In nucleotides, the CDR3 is TGTGCCAGCAGCTTAATGCCCTCTGGGGCCAACGTCCTGACTTTC. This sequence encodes CASSLMPSGANVLTF.

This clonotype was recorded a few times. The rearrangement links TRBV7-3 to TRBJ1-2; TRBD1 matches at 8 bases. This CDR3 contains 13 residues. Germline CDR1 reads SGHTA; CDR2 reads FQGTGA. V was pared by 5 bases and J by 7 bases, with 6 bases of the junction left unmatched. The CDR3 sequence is CASSPGQGAGYTF. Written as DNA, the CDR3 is TGTGCCAGCAGCCCTGGACAGGGTGCTGGCTACACCTTC.

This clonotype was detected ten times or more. CDR3 DNA sequence: TGTGCCAGCAAGGGAGCTCCGGGGACTAGCGGGCAAAGCACAGATACGCAGTATTTT. Translation: CASKGAPGTSGQSTDTQYF. This chain links TRBV27 with TRBJ2-3, with TRBD2 matching 12 bases. With 7 bases clipped from V and 0 bases from J, the junction kept 14 bases outside the gene matches. The length of the CDR3 is 19 residues. Per germline, CDR1 MNHEY and CDR2 SMNVEV (reference sequence).

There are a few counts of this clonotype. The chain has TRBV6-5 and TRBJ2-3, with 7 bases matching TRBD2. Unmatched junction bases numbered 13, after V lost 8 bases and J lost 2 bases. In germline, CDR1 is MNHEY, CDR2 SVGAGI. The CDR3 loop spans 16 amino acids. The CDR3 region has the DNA TGTGCCAGCGCCCGGTTGCGGGGGTCACACACAGATACGCAGTATTTT. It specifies CASARLRGSHTDTQYF.

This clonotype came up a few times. This CDR3 reads CASSWDRAYNEQFF. CDR3 DNA: TGTGCCAGCAGCTGGGACAGGGCTTACAATGAGCAGTTCTTC. The chain recombines TRBV7-8 with TRBJ2-1; 9 nucleotides align to TRBD1. This CDR3 has 14 residues. The V segment lost 4 bases and the J segment 4 bases; nucleotides outside the gene matches: 2. CDR1 and CDR2 from the germline V gene are SGHVS and FQNEAQ.

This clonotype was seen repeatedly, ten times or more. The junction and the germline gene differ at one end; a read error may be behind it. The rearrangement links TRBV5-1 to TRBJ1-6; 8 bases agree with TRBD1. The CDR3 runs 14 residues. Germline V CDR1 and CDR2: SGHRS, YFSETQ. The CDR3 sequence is CASSWKDRDSPLHF. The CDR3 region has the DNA TGCGCCAGCAGCTGGAAGGACAGGGATTCGCCCCTCCACTTT.